The text below deals with one T cell receptor beta chain. The antigen is not known. Peripheral blood CD8+ and CD4+ T cells were profiled by TCR beta sequencing. Bulk CD8+ and CD4+ cells came from magnetic negative isolation; CD8+ TEMRA by FACS. This entry belongs to a study of CD8 T cells in Susac syndrome. Trimming left V 10 bases short and J 3 bases short, with 12 bases between. Germline V gene data show CDR1 as PRHDT and CDR2 as FYEKMQ (reference sequence). The CDR3 is made up of 12 amino acids. After extraction with the RNeasy kit, roughly 0.5 to 1 ug of the RNA was reverse transcribed using random hexamers. The CDR3 of TCR beta was amplified by immunoSEQ multiplex PCR across 54 Vbeta and 13 Jbeta. Each CDR3 protein gets one entry after TCRdb re-called the immunoSEQ multiplex PCR reads with MiXCR. Here the sample spans about 250,000 distinct CDR3 sequences, around 93% being singletons. Findings of the study overall: The study's TCR sequencing and HLA analysis covered a relatively small number of individuals, and the study acknowledged this.

The sequencing sample was made of CD4+ T cells from PBMCs. The receptor's source is a human donor with multiple sclerosis. The chain carries TRBV13 and TRBJ1-2; a weak D match, TRBD1 (6 bases). In DNA form, the CDR3 reads TGTGCCACCTCCCGGACAGACTATGGCTACACCTTC. Its protein is CATSRTDYGYTF.